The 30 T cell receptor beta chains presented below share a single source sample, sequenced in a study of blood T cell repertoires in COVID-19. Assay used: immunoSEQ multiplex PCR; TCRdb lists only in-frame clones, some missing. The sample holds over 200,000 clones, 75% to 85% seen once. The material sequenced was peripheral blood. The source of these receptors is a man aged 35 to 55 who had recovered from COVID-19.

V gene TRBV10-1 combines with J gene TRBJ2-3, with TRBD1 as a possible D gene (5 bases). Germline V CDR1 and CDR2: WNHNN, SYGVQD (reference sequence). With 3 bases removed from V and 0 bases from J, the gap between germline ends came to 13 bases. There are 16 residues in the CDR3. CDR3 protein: CASSDRTGTSTDTQYF. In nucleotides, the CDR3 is TGCGCCAGCAGTGACCGAACAGGAACTAGCACAGATACGCAGTATTTT.

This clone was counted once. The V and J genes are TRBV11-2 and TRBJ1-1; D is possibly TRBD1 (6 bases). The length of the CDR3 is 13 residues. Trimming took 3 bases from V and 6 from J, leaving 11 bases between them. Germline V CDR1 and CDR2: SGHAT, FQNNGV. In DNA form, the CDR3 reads TGTGCCAGCAGCTTGAGAAGACAGGCTGAAGCTTTCTTT. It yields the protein CASSLRRQAEAFF.

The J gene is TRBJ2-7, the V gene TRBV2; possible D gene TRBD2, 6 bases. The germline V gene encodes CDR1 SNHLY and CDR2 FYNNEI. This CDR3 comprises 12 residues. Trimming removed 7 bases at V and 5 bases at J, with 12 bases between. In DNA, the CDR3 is TGTGCCAGCACATCCGGAGGGGACGAGCAGTACTTC. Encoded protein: CASTSGGDEQYF.

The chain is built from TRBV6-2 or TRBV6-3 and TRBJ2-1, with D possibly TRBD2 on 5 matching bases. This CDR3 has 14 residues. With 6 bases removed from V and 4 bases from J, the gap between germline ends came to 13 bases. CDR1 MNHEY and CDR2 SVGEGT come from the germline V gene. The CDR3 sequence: CASSPGGEYNEQFF. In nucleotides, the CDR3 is TGTGCCAGCAGCCCCGGAGGAGAATACAATGAGCAGTTCTTC.

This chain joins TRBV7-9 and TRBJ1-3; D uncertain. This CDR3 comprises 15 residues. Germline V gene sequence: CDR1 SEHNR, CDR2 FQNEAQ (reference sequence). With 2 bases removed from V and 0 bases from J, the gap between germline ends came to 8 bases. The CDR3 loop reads CASSLSYFSGNTIYF. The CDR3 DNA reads TGTGCCAGCAGCTTATCGTACTTCTCTGGAAACACCATATATTTT.

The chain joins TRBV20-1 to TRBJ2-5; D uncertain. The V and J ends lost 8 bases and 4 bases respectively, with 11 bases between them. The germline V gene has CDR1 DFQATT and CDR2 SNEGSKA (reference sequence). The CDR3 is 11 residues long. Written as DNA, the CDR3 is TGCAGTTCCGTTAAATCAGAGACCCAGTACTTC. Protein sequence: CSSVKSETQYF.

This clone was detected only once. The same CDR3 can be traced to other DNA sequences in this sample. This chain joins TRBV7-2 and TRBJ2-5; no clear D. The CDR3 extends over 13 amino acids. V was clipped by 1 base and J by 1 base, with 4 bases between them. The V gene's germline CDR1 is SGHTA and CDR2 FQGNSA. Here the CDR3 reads CASSLGLQETQYF. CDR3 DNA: TGTGCCAGCAGCTTAGGTCTCCAAGAGACCCAGTACTTC.

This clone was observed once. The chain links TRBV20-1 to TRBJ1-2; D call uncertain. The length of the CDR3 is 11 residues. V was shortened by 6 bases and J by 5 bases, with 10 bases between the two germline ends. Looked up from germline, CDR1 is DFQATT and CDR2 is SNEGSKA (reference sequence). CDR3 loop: CSAVPGYGYTF. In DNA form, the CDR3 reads TGCAGTGCCGTCCCGGGGTATGGCTACACCTTC.

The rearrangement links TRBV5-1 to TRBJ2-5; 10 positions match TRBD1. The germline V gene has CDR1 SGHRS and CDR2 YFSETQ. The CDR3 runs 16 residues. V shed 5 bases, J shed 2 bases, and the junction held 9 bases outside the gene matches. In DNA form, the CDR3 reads TGCGCCAGCAGGGGGACAGGGGCGAACCTGCAAGAGACCCAGTACTTC. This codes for CASRGTGANLQETQYF.

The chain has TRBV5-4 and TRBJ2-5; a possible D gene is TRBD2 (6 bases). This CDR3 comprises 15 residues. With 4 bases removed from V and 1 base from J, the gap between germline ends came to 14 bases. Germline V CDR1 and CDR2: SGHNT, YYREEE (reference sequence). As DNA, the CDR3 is TGTGCCAGCAGCGTGGATGCGGGAACCCAAGAGACCCAGTACTTC. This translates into CASSVDAGTQETQYF.

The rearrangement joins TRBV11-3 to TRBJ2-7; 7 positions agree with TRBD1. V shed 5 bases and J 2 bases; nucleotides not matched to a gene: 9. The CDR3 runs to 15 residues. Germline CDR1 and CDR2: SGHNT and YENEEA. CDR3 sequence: CASSNRGQATYEQYF. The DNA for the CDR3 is TGTGCCAGCAGCAACCGAGGACAGGCCACCTACGAGCAGTACTTC.

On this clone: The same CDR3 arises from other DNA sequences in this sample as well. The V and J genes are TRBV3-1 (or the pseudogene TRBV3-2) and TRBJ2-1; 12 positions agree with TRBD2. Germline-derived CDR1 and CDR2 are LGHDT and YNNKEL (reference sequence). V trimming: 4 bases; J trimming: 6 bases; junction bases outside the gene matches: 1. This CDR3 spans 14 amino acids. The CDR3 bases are TGTGCCAGCAGCCGACTAGCGGGAGCCAATGAGCAGTTCTTC. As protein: CASSRLAGANEQFF.

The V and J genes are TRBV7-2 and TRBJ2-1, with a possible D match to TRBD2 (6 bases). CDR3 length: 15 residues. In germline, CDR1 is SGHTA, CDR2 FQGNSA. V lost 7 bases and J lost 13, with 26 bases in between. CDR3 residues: CASIPTLGGEFPQFF. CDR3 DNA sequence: TGTGCCAGCATCCCTACCCTGGGCGGGGAATTCCCCCAGTTCTTC.

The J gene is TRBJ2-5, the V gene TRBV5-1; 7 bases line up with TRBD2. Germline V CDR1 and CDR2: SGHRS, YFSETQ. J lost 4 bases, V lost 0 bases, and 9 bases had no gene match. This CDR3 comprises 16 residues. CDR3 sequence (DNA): TGCGCCAGCAGCTTGGATCAAAGCGGGGCGGGAGAGACCCAGTACTTC. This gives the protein CASSLDQSGAGETQYF.

In DNA, the CDR3 is TGTGCCAGCAGATCTACGCGTACTCGAGGTCCCGACTTCGCCGAGCAGTACTTC. As protein: CASRSTRTRGPDFAEQYF. The V gene is TRBV7-8, the J gene TRBJ2-7; D remains unclear. Trimming removed 6 bases at V and 6 bases at J, with 30 bases between. Germline CDR1 SGHVS, CDR2 FQNEAQ. There are 18 residues in the CDR3.

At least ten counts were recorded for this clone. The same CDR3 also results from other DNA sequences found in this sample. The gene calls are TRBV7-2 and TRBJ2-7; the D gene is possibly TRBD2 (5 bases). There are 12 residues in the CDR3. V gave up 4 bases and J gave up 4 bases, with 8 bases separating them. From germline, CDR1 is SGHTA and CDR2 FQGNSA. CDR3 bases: TGTGCCAGCAGCTCCTCGGGGTACGAGCAGTACTTC. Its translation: CASSSSGYEQYF.

CDR3 residues: CASRPIDRAENTEAFF. CDR3 bases: TGTGCCAGCAGGCCGATTGACAGGGCCGAAAACACTGAAGCTTTCTTT. The rearrangement joins TRBV19 to TRBJ1-1; 7 nucleotides agree with TRBD1. The CDR3 has 16 amino acids. V was clipped by 9 bases and J by 2 bases; unmatched bases: 15. CDR1 LNHDA and CDR2 SQIVND come from the germline V gene (reference sequence). The whole variable domain, filled in from reference TRBV19 and TRBJ1-1, reads DGGITQSPKYLFRKEGQNVTLSCEQNLNHDAMYWYRQDPGQGLRLIYYSQIVNDFQKGDIAEGYSVSREKKESFPLTVTSAQKNPTAFYLCASRPIDRAENTEAFFGQGTRLTVV.

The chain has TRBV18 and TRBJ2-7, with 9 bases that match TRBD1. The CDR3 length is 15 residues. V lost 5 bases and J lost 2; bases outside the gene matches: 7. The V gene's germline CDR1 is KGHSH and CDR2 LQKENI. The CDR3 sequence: CASSRDRAETYEQYF. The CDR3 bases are TGTGCCAGCTCAAGGGACAGGGCGGAGACCTACGAGCAGTACTTC.

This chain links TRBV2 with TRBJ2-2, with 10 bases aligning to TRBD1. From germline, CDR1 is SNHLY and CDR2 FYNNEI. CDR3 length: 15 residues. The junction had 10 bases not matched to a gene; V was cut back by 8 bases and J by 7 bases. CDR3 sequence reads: CASAEPRDRGGELFF. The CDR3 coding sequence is TGTGCCAGCGCCGAGCCCCGGGACAGGGGCGGGGAGCTGTTTTTT.

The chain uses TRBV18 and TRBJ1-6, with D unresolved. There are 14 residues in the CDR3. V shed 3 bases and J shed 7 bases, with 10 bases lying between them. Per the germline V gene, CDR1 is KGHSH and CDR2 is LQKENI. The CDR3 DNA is TGTGCCAGCTCACCGACCGGGAGAAATTCACCCCTCCACTTT. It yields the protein CASSPTGRNSPLHF.

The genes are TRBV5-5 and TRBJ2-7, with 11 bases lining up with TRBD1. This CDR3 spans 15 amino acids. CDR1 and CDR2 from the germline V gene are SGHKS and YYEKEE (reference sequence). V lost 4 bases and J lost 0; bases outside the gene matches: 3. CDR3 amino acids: CASSLGTGGSYEQYF. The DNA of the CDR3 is TGTGCCAGCAGCCTCGGGACAGGGGGCTCCTACGAGCAGTACTTC.

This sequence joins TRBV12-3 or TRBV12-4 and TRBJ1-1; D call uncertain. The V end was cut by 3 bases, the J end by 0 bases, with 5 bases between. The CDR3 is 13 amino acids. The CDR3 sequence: CASSFSVNTEAFF. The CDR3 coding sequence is TGTGCCAGCAGTTTTTCAGTGAACACTGAAGCTTTCTTT.

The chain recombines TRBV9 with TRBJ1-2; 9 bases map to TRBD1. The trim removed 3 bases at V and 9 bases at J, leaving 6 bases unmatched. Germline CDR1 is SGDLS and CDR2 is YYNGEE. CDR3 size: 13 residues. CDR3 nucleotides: TGTGCCAGCAGCGCCAGGACAGGGGATCGCTACACCTTC. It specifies CASSARTGDRYTF. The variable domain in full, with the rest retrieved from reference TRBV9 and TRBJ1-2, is DSGVTQTPKHLITATGQRVTLRCSPRSGDLSVYWYQQSLDQGLQFLIQYYNGEERAKGNILERFSAQQFPDLHSELNLSSLELGDSALYFCASSARTGDRYTFGSGTRLTVV.

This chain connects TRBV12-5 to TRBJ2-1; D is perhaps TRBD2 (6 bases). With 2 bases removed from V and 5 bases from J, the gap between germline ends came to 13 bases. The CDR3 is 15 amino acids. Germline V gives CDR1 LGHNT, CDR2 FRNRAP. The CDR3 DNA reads TGTGCTAGTGGTTTGAGGAGGGGATTCGACAATGAGCAGTTCTTC. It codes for CASGLRRGFDNEQFF.

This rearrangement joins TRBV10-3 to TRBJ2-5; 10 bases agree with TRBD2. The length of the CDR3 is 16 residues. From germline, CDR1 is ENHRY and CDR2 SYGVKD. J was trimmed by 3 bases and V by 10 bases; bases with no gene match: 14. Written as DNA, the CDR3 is TGTGCCACCGGGGGCCTAGCGGGGGCGGGGAAAGAGACCCAGTACTTC. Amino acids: CATGGLAGAGKETQYF.

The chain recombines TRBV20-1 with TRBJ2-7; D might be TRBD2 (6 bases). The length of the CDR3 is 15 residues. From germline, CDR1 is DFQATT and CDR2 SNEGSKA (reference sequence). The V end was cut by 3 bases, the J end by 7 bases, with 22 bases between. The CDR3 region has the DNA TGCAGTGCTAGTCCCCGGGACTCAAGGACGGGGGAGCAGTACTTC. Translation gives CSASPRDSRTGEQYF.

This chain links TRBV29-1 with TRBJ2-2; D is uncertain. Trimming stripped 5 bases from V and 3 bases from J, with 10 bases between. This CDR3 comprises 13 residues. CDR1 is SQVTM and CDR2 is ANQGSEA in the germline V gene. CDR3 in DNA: TGCAGCGTTATAGCCGGGTACACCGGGGAGCTGTTTTTT. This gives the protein CSVIAGYTGELFF.

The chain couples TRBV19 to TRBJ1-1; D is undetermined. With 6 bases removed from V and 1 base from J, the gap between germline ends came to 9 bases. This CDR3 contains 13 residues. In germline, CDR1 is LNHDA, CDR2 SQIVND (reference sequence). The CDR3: CASRGGRNTEAFF. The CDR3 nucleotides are TGTGCCAGTAGGGGAGGGAGGAACACTGAAGCTTTCTTT.

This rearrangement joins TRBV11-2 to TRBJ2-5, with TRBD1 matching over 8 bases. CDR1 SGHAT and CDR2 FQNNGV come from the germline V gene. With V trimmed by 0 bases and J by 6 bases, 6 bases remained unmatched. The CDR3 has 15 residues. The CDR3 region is CASSLDRGQGKTQYF. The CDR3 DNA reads TGTGCCAGCAGCTTAGATCGAGGACAGGGAAAGACCCAGTACTTC. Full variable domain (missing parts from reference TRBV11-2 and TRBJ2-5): EAGVAQSPRYKIIEKRQSVAFWCNPISGHATLYWYQQILGQGPKLLIQFQNNGVVDDSQLPKDRFSAERLKGVDSTLKIQPAKLEDSAVYLCASSLDRGQGKTQYFGPGTRLLVL.

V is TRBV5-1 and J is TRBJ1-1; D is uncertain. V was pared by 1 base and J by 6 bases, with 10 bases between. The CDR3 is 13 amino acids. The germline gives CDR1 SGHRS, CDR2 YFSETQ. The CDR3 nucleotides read TGCGCCAGCAGCTTGACGGGTCAGCCTGAAGCTTTCTTT. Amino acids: CASSLTGQPEAFF.